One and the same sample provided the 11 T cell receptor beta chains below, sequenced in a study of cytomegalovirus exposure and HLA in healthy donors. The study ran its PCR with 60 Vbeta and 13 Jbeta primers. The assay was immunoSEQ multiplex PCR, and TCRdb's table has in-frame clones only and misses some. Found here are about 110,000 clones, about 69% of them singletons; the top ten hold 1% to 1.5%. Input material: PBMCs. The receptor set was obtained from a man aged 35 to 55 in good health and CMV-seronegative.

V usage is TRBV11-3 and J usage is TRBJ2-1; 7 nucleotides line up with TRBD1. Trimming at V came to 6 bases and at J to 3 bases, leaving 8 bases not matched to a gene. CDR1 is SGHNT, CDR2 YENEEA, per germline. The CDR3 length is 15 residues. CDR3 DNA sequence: TGTGCCAGCAGGAAAGAGACAGGGAGCTACAATGAGCAGTTCTTC. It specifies CASRKETGSYNEQFF.

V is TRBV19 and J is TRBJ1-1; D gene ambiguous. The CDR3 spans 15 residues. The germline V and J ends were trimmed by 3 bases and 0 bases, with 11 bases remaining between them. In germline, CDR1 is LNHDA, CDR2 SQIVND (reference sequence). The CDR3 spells CASSIMSLVNTEAFF. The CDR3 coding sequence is TGTGCCAGTAGTATTATGAGTCTAGTGAACACTGAAGCTTTCTTT. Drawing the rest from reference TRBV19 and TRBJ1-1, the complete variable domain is DGGITQSPKYLFRKEGQNVTLSCEQNLNHDAMYWYRQDPGQGLRLIYYSQIVNDFQKGDIAEGYSVSREKKESFPLTVTSAQKNPTAFYLCASSIMSLVNTEAFFGQGTRLTVV.

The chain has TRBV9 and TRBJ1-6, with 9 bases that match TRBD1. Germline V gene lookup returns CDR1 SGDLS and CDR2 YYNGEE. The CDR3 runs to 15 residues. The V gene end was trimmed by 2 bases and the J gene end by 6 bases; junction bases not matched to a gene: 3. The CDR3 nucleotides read TGTGCCAGCAGCGTGGGACAGGGTAGTAATTCACCCCTCCACTTT. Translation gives CASSVGQGSNSPLHF.

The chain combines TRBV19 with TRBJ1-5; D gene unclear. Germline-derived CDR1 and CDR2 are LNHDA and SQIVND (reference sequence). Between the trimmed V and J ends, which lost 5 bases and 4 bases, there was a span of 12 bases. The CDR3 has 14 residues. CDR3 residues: CASSPYRDNQPQHF. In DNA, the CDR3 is TGTGCCAGTAGTCCTTACAGAGATAATCAGCCCCAGCATTTT.

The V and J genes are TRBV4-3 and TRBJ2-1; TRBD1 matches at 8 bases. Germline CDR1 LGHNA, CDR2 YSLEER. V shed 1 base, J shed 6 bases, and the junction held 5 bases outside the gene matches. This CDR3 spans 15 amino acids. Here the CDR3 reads CASSQVGQGINEQFF. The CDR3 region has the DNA TGCGCCAGCAGCCAAGTAGGACAGGGAATCAATGAGCAGTTCTTC.

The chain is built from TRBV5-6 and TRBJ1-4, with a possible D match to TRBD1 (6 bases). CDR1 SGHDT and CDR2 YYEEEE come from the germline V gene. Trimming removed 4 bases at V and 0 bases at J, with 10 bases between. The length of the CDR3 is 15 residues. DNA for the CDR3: TGTGCCAGCAGCACTAGGACAGCAACTAATGAAAAACTGTTTTTT. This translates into CASSTRTATNEKLFF.

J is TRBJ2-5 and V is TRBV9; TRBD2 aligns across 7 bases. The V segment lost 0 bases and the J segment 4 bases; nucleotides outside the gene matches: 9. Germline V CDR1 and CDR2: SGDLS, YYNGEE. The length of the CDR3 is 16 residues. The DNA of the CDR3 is TGTGCCAGCAGCGTAGGGGGGGGTAGGCGCGTAGAGACCCAGTACTTC. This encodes CASSVGGGRRVETQYF.

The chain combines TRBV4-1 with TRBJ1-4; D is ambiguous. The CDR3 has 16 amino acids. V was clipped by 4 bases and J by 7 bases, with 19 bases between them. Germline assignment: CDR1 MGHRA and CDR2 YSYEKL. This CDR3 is CASSPQMAAPREKLFF. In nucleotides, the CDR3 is TGCGCCAGCAGCCCCCAGATGGCGGCCCCCCGTGAAAAACTGTTTTTT.

CDR3 in DNA: TGTGCCAGCAGCGTAGTTTCGACAGGGGGATCACCCCTCCACTTT. It is translated as CASSVVSTGGSPLHF. V gene TRBV9 combines with J gene TRBJ1-6; TRBD1 matches at 9 bases. V lost 0 bases to trimming and J lost 10 bases; unmatched junction nucleotides: 5. The CDR3 covers 15 residues. Germline V CDR1 and CDR2: SGDLS, YYNGEE.

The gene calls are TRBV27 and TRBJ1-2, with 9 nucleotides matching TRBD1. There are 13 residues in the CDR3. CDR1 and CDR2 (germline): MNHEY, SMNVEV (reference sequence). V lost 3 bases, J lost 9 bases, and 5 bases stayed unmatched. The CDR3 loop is CASSFRTGVSYTF. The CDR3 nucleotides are TGTGCCAGCAGTTTTAGGACAGGGGTGAGCTACACCTTC.

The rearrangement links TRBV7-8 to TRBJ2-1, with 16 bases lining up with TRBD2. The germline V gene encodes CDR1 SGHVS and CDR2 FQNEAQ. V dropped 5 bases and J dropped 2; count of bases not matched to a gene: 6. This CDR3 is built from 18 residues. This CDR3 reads CASSPTGTSGRAYNEQFF. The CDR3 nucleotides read TGTGCCAGCAGCCCCACCGGGACTAGCGGGAGGGCCTACAATGAGCAGTTCTTC.